This is a list of T cell receptor beta chains from one sample in a study of breast tumors, draining lymph nodes, adjacent tissues. Using its own MiXCR run on the multiplex PCR reads, TCRdb lists one record per CDR3 protein. This table holds under 250,000 distinct CDR3 sequences, approximately 31% found once. Sequenced: axillary lymph node tissue. The receptors shown here come from a female donor with breast cancer. Some clones in this sample may be carry-over from other donors' samples. Both conserved end residues are part of each CDR3. A D gene is named only where the DNA matches it firmly. Rows may omit the clone size; those that give it use once, few, many or a size class.

d_gene: TRBD1; j_gene: TRBJ1-6; abundance: many; v_gene: TRBV6-5; CDR3nt: TGTGCCAGCAAAAAGGGACAGAATAATTCACCCCTCCACTTT; CDR3aa: CASKKGQNNSPLHF
d_gene: -; j_gene: TRBJ2-7; abundance: many; v_gene: TRBV6-1; CDR3nt: TGTGCCAGCAGTAACCAAGGGGGTCCGTCCTACGAGCAGTACTTC; CDR3aa: CASSNQGGPSYEQYF
d_gene: -; j_gene: TRBJ1-4; abundance: few; v_gene: TRBV28; CDR3nt: TGTGCCAGCAGTAGTTTCCGGGGGCGGAATGAAAAACTGTTTTTT; CDR3aa: CASSSFRGRNEKLFF
d_gene: -; j_gene: TRBJ2-1; abundance: many; v_gene: TRBV30; CDR3nt: TGTGCCTGGAGTGGGTTCTACTACAATGAGCAGTTCTTC; CDR3aa: CAWSGFYYNEQFF
d_gene: -; j_gene: TRBJ2-1; abundance: many; v_gene: TRBV30; CDR3nt: TGTGCCTGGAGCACCGGGGGAGACTACAATGAGCAGTTCTTC; CDR3aa: CAWSTGGDYNEQFF
d_gene: TRBD2; j_gene: TRBJ2-1; abundance: many; v_gene: TRBV5-1; CDR3nt: TGCGCCAGCAGCCCCGGGACTAGCTACAATGAGCAGTTCTTC; CDR3aa: CASSPGTSYNEQFF
d_gene: -; j_gene: TRBJ2-5; abundance: many; v_gene: TRBV24-1; CDR3nt: TGTGCCATCCGAGTCCCGGACCGAGATCAAGAGACCCAGTACTTC; CDR3aa: CAIRVPDRDQETQYF
d_gene: TRBD1; j_gene: TRBJ2-7; abundance: many; v_gene: TRBV6-1; CDR3nt: TGTGCCAGCAAACCACGACAGGGGGCCGACGAGCAGTACTTC; CDR3aa: CASKPRQGADEQYF
d_gene: -; j_gene: TRBJ2-5; abundance: many; v_gene: TRBV18; CDR3nt: TGTGCCAGCTCACCACGGGTAACAGGGCCAGGACAAGAGACCCAGTACTTC; CDR3aa: CASSPRVTGPGQETQYF
d_gene: TRBD1; j_gene: TRBJ1-2; abundance: -; v_gene: TRBV20-1; CDR3nt: TGCAGTGCTAGAGGTGACAGGGAGGAAGGCTACACCTTC; CDR3aa: CSARGDREEGYTF
d_gene: TRBD2; j_gene: TRBJ2-5; abundance: many; v_gene: TRBV19; CDR3nt: TGTGCCAGTAGTATAGGTAGCGGGAGGGCCTTGGGGACCCAGTACTTC; CDR3aa: CASSIGSGRALGTQYF
d_gene: TRBD2; j_gene: TRBJ2-1; abundance: -; v_gene: TRBV24-1; CDR3nt: TGTGCCACCAGTGAGTTGACCCCTCAGCGGGAGTACCCTTACAATGAGCAGTTCTTC; CDR3aa: CATSELTPQREYPYNEQFF
d_gene: -; j_gene: TRBJ2-1; abundance: many; v_gene: TRBV14; CDR3nt: TGTGCCAGCAGCCCCCTTGAGGACTCTTACAATGAGCAGTTCTTC; CDR3aa: CASSPLEDSYNEQFF
d_gene: -; j_gene: TRBJ2-3; abundance: many; v_gene: TRBV5-1; CDR3nt: TGCGCCAGCAGCTCGATCAACACAGATACGCAGTATTTT; CDR3aa: CASSSINTDTQYF
d_gene: -; j_gene: TRBJ2-7; abundance: many; v_gene: TRBV6-1; CDR3nt: TGTGCCAGCAGTGAAGCGGTTGAGCAGTACTTC; CDR3aa: CASSEAVEQYF
d_gene: TRBD1; j_gene: TRBJ2-1; abundance: few; v_gene: TRBV6-2/TRBV6-3; CDR3nt: TGTGCCAGCAGTTATCCGGCCAGGGGGCTCTACAATGAGCAGTTCTTC; CDR3aa: CASSYPARGLYNEQFF
d_gene: -; j_gene: TRBJ2-7; abundance: many; v_gene: TRBV30; CDR3nt: TGTGCCTGGGGGATTAGTGGTGAGCAGTACTTC; CDR3aa: CAWGISGEQYF
d_gene: TRBD1; j_gene: TRBJ2-7; abundance: many; v_gene: TRBV19; CDR3nt: TGTGCCAGTAGTATGCTGGGACAGACCTACGAGCAGTACTTC; CDR3aa: CASSMLGQTYEQYF
d_gene: TRBD2; j_gene: TRBJ2-5; abundance: many; v_gene: TRBV9; CDR3nt: TGTGCCAGCAGCGGTAGCGGGATCGGGGAGACCCAGTACTTC; CDR3aa: CASSGSGIGETQYF
d_gene: -; j_gene: TRBJ1-5; abundance: few; v_gene: TRBV28; CDR3nt: TGTGCCAGCAGTTTTAGGGGGGGCAGGCGGGGTTTGCGGCCCCAGCATTTT; CDR3aa: CASSFRGGRRGLRPQHF
d_gene: TRBD1; j_gene: TRBJ1-5; abundance: many; v_gene: TRBV12-3/TRBV12-4; CDR3nt: TGTGCCAGCAGTGTTGGACAGGGGTTCAATCAGCCCCAGCATTTT; CDR3aa: CASSVGQGFNQPQHF
d_gene: -; j_gene: TRBJ2-4; abundance: many; v_gene: TRBV19; CDR3nt: TGTGCCAGTAGTATGTTAGGGTCAGGGGCTAAAAACATTCAGTACTTC; CDR3aa: CASSMLGSGAKNIQYF
d_gene: TRBD2; j_gene: TRBJ2-3; abundance: few; v_gene: TRBV6-1; CDR3nt: TGTGCCAGCAGTGACGGGAGGAGCACAGATACGCAGTATTTT; CDR3aa: CASSDGRSTDTQYF
d_gene: TRBD1; j_gene: TRBJ2-7; abundance: many; v_gene: TRBV7-2; CDR3nt: TGTGCCAGCAGCCTAACCCGGGACAGATATTACGAGCAGTACTTC; CDR3aa: CASSLTRDRYYEQYF
d_gene: TRBD2; j_gene: TRBJ2-2; abundance: many; v_gene: TRBV9; CDR3nt: TGTGCCAGCACGACGTTCCCGGGAGGGAGTTCGAACACCGGGGAGCTGTTTTTT; CDR3aa: CASTTFPGGSSNTGELFF
d_gene: TRBD1; j_gene: TRBJ2-1; abundance: few; v_gene: TRBV27; CDR3nt: TGTGCCAGCAGCACCGGGACAGTAGCCTACAATGAGCAGTTCTTC; CDR3aa: CASSTGTVAYNEQFF
d_gene: -; j_gene: TRBJ2-6; abundance: -; v_gene: TRBV30; CDR3nt: TGTGCCTGGAGTGCGAACAGGGCTGGGGCCAACGTCCTGACTTTC; CDR3aa: CAWSANRAGANVLTF
d_gene: TRBD2; j_gene: TRBJ2-3; abundance: many; v_gene: TRBV9; CDR3nt: TGTGCCAGCAGCGTGGGGACTAGCGGGAGGAGGGCAGATACGCAGTATTTT; CDR3aa: CASSVGTSGRRADTQYF
d_gene: TRBD2; j_gene: TRBJ2-2; abundance: few; v_gene: TRBV20-1; CDR3nt: TGCAGTGCTGGCCTAGGGGGACTAGCAGCCACCGGGGAGCTGTTTTTT; CDR3aa: CSAGLGGLAATGELFF